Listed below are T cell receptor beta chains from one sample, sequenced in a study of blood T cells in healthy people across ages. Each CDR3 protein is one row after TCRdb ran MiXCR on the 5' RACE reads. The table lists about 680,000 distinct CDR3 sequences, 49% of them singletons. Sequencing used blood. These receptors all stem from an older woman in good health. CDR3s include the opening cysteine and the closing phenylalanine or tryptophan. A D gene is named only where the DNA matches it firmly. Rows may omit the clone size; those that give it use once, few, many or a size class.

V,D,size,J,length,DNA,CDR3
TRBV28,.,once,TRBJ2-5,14,TGTGCCAGCAGTTCTACAGGGACTATTGATGAGCAGTACTTC,CASSSTGTIDEQYF
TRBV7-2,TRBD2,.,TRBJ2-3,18,TGTGCCAGCAGCTTAGGAACTAGCGGGAGGAGGAGAGGGAATACGCAGTATTTT,CASSLGTSGRRRGNTQYF
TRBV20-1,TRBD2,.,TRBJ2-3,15,TGCAGTGCTATAGCGGGAGGGCCGGGCACAGATACGCAGTATTTT,CSAIAGGPGTDTQYF
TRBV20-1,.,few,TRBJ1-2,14,TGCAGTGCTAGTTTGGGCGCGGGGTGGGGTAGCTACACCTTC,CSASLGAGWGSYTF
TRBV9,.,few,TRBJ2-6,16,TGTGCCAGCAGCCTACAGGGGAGGCCTGGGGCCAACGTCCTGACTTTC,CASSLQGRPGANVLTF
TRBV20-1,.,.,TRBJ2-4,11,TGCAGTGCTAGACCGCGGGAAGAGCAGTACTTC,CSARPREEQYF
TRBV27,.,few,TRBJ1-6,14,TGTGCCAGCAGTTTAATCAAGACAGGATCACCCCTCCACTTT,CASSLIKTGSPLHF
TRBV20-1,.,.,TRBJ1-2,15,TGCAGTGCTAGAGATACCCTCGGGACCAGCTATGGCTACACCTTC,CSARDTLGTSYGYTF
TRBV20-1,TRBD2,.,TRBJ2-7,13,TGCAGTGCTAGCACTAGCGCCACCTACGAGCAGTACTTC,CSASTSATYEQYF
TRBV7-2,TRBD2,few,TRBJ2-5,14,TGTGCCAGCAGTTTTGCGGGGGGCGGCGAGACCCAGTACTTC,CASSFAGGGETQYF
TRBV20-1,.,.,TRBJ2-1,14,TGCAGTGCTCCTCCTCGGAGCTCCTACAATGAGCAGTTCTTC,CSAPPRSSYNEQFF
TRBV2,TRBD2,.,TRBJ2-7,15,TGTGCCAGCAGTGATCTAGCGGGGGTCACCTACGAGCAGTACTTC,CASSDLAGVTYEQYF
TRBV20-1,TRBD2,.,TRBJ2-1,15,TGCAGTGCTAGAGACGTACCAGCGGGAGGCCCCGGGCAGTTCTTC,CSARDVPAGGPGQFF
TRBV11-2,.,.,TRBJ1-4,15,TGTGCCAGCAGCTTAGAGAGGGTAGGGGTTGAAAAACTGTTTTTT,CASSLERVGVEKLFF
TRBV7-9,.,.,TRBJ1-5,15,TGTGCCAGCAGCCCAAGCGCGGGCCGTAATCAACCCCAGCATTTT,CASSPSAGRNQPQHF
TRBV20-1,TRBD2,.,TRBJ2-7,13,TGCAGTGCTAGTGTCGCGGGAGGGTACGAGCAGTACTTC,CSASVAGGYEQYF
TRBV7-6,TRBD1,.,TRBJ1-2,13,TGTGCCAGCAGCGGGGGACAGGGTGGAGGCTACACCTTC,CASSGGQGGGYTF
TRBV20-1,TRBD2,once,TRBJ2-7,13,TGCAGTGCCCAGCGGGAGACCTACAATGAGCAGTACTTC,CSAQRETYNEQYF
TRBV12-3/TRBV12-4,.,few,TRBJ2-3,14,TGTGCCAGCACCAACAGGGCCCATGCGGATACGCAGTATTTT,CASTNRAHADTQYF
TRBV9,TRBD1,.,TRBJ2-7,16,TGTGCCAGCAGCGTAGGTGGGACAGGGAGACACTACGAGCAGTACTTC,CASSVGGTGRHYEQYF
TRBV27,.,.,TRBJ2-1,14,TGTGCCAGCAGTGCAGGTGGATCCTACAATGAGCAGTTCTTC,CASSAGGSYNEQFF
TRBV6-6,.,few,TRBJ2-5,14,TGTGCCAGCAGTTACTTAGGGCAGACCGCGACCCAGTACTTC,CASSYLGQTATQYF
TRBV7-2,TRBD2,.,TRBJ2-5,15,TGTGCCAGCGACACTAGCGGGAGGGCGGGAGAGACCCAGTACTTC,CASDTSGRAGETQYF
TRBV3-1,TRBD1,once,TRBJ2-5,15,TGTGCCAGCAGCCAACGAGGGGGCCCCTACAATGAGCAGTACTTC,CASSQRGGPYNEQYF
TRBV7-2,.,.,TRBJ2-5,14,TGTGCCGGCAGGCGGACGGGACTCCAAGAGACCCAGTACTTC,CAGRRTGLQETQYF
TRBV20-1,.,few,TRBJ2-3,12,TGCAGTGCTAGAGATCTAACAGATACGCAGTATTTT,CSARDLTDTQYF
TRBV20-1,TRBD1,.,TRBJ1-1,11,TGCAGTGCTCCCTGGACAGGTGAAGCTTTCTTT,CSAPWTGEAFF
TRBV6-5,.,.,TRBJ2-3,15,TGTGCCAGCAGAGCAACGGCAGGGACGACAGATACGCAGTATTTT,CASRATAGTTDTQYF
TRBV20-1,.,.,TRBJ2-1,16,TGCAGTGCTAGAGGGTCCAGGGGAAGGTCCTACAATGAGCAGTTCTTC,CSARGSRGRSYNEQFF
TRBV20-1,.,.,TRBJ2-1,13,TGCAGTGCTAGAGCCCGACAGAACAATGAGCAGTTCTTC,CSARARQNNEQFF
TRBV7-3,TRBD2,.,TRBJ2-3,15,TGTGCCAGCAGCGTAACTAGCGGGGGCGGAGATACGCAGTATTTT,CASSVTSGGGDTQYF
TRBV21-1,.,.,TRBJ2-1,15,TGTGCCAGCAGCAAACGGGACAGGCCCTACAATGAGCAGTTCTTC,CASSKRDRPYNEQFF
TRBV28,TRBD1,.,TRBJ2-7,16,TGTGCCAGCAGTCCATCCACGGGACAGGGGGCCTACGAGCAGTACTTC,CASSPSTGQGAYEQYF
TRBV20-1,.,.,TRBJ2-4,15,TGCAGTGCCGCACCGGAACAATTAGTCAAAAACATTCAGTACTTC,CSAAPEQLVKNIQYF
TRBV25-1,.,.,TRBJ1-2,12,TGTGCCAGCAGTGAATGGGGTGAGGGCTACACCTTC,CASSEWGEGYTF
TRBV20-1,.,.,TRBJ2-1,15,TGCAGTGCTAGACCTCTAGCGTTGATCTACAATGAGCAGTTCTTC,CSARPLALIYNEQFF
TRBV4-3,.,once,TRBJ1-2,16,TGCGCCAGCAGCCAAGGTGTGACAAACAAGAACTATGGCTACACCTTC,CASSQGVTNKNYGYTF
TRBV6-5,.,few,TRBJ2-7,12,TGTGCCAGCAGTTGGATTGGTTCCGAGCAGTACTTC,CASSWIGSEQYF
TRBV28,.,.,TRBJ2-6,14,TGTGCCAGCAACGGTGGGTCTGGGGCCAACGTCCTGACTTTC,CASNGGSGANVLTF
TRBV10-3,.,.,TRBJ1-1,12,TGTGCCATCAGTGAGCCCGACAGGGAAGCTTTCTTT,CAISEPDREAFF
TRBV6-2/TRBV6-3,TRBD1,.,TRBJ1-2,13,TGTGCCAGCCGGGACAGAAGTCTCTATGGCTACACCTTC,CASRDRSLYGYTF
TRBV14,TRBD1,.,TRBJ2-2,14,TGTGCCAGCAGCCAAGAGGACAGGGCCGGGGAGCTGTTTTTT,CASSQEDRAGELFF
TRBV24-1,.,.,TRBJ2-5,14,TGTGCCACCAGTCCCCGGAGCTCCTACAATGAGCAGTACTTC,CATSPRSSYNEQYF
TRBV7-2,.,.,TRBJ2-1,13,TGTGCCAGCACGGAAAGCTCCTACAATGAGCAGTTCTTC,CASTESSYNEQFF
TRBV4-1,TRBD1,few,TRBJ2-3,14,TGCGCCAGCAGCCGACAGGGGCCGCAAGATACGCAGTATTTT,CASSRQGPQDTQYF